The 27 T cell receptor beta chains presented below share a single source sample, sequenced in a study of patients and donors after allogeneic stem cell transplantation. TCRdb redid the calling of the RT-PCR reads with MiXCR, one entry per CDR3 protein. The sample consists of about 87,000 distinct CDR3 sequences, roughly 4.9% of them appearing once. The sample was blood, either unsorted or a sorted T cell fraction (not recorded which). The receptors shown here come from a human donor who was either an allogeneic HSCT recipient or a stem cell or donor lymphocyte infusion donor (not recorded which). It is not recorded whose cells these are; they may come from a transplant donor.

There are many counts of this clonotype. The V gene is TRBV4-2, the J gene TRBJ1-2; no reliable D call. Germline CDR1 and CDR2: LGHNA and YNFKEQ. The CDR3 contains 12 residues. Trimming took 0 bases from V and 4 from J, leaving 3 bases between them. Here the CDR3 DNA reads TGTGCCAGCAGCCAAGACGCCTATGGCTACACCTTC. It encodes CASSQDAYGYTF.

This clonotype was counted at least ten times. CDR3 region: CASSRLGSNQPQHF. DNA for the CDR3: TGTGCCAGCAGCCGGCTGGGGAGCAATCAGCCCCAGCATTTT. The V gene is TRBV3-1, the J gene TRBJ1-5; D gene unclear. The CDR3 is 14 residues long. Germline V gives CDR1 LGHDT, CDR2 YNNKEL (reference sequence). V was trimmed by 4 bases and J by 1 base, leaving 8 bases between them.

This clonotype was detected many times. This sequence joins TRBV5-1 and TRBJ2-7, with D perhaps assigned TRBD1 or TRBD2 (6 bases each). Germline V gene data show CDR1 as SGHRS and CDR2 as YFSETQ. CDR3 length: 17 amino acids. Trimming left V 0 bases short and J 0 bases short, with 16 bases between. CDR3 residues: CASSLAPDGGFSYEQYF. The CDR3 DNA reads TGCGCCAGCAGCTTGGCTCCGGACGGGGGCTTCTCCTACGAGCAGTACTTC.

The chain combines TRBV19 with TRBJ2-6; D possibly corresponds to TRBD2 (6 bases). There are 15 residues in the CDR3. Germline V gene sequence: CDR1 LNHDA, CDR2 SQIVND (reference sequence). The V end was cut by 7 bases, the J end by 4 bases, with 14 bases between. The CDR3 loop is CASKTAGPGANVLTF. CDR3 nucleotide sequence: TGTGCCAGTAAGACAGCGGGTCCCGGGGCCAACGTCCTGACTTTC.

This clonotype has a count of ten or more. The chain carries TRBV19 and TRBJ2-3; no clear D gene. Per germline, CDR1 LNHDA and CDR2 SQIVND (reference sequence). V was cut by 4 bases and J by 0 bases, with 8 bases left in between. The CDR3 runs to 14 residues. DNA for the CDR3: TGTGCCAGTAGTAATCAGAGAAGCACAGATACGCAGTATTTT. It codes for CASSNQRSTDTQYF.

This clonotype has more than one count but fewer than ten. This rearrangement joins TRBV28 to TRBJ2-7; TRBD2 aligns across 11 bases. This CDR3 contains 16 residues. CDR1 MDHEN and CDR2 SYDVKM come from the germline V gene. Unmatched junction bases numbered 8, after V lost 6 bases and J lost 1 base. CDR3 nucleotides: TGTGCCAGCAGCCCCCCCCTAGCGGGAGGATCCTACGAGCAGTACTTC. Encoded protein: CASSPPLAGGSYEQYF.

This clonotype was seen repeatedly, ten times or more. The CDR3 sequence: CASNRDGSGNTIYF. CDR3 coding DNA: TGTGCCAGCAACAGGGACGGCTCTGGAAACACCATATATTTT. The chain carries TRBV12-3 or TRBV12-4 and TRBJ1-3; tentative D call: TRBD1 (6 bases). Trimming took off 7 bases at V and 0 bases at J, with 10 bases between the two ends. The CDR3 is 14 amino acids.

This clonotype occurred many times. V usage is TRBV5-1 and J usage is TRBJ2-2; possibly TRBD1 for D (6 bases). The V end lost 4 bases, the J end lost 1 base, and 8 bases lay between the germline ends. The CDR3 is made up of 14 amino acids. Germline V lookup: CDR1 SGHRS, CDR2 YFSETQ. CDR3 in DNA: TGCGCCAGCAGCGAGACAGGGAACACCGGGGAGCTGTTTTTT. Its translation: CASSETGNTGELFF. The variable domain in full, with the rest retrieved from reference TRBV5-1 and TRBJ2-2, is KAGVTQTPRYLIKTRGQQVTLSCSPISGHRSVSWYQQTPGQGLQFLFEYFSETQRNKGNFPGRFSGRQFSNSRSEMNVSTLELGDSALYLCASSETGNTGELFFGEGSRLTVL.

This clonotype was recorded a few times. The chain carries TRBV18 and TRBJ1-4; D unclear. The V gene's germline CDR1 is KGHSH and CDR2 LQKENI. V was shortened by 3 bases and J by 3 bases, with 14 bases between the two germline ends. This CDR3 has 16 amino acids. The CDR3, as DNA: TGTGCCAGCTCACCCGCCCGGCTCCGGTCTAATGAAAAACTGTTTTTT. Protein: CASSPARLRSNEKLFF.

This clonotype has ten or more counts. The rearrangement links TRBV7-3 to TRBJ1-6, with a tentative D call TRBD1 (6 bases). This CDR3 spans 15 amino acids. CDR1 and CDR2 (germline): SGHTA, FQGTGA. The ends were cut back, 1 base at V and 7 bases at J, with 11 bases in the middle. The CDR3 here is CASSLMGGANSPLHF. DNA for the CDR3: TGTGCCAGCAGCTTAATGGGGGGGGCAAATTCACCCCTCCACTTT. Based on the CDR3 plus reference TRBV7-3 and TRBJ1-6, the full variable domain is GAGVSQTPSNKVTEKGKYVELRCDPISGHTALYWYRQSLGQGPEFLIYFQGTGAADDSGLPNDRFFAVRPEGSVSTLKIQRTERGDSAVYLCASSLMGGANSPLHFGNGTRLTVT.

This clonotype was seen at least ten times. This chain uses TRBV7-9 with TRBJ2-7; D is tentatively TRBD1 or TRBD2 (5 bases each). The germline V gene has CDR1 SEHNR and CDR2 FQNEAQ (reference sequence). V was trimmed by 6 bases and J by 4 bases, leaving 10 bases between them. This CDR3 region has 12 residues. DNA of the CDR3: TGTGCCAGCAGTCGGGACGGGTACGAGCAGTACTTC. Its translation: CASSRDGYEQYF.

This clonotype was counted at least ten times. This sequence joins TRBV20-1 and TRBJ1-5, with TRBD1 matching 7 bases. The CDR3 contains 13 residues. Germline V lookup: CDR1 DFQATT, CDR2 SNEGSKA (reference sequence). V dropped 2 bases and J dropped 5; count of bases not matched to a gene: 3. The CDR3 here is CSARSQGDQPQHF. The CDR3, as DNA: TGCAGTGCTAGATCTCAGGGGGATCAGCCCCAGCATTTT.

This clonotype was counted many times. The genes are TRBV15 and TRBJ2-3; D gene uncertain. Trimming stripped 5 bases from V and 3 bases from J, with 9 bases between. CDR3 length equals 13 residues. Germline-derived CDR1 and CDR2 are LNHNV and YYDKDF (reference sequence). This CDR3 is CATSRDRTDTQYF. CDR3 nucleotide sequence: TGTGCCACCAGCCGTGATCGGACAGATACGCAGTATTTT.

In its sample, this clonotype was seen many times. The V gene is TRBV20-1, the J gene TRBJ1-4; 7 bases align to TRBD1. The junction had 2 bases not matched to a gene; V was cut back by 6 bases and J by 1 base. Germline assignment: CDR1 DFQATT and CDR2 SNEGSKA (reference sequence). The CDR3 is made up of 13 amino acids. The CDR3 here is CSAAGGTNEKLFF. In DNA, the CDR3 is TGCAGTGCCGCAGGGGGAACTAATGAAAAACTGTTTTTT.

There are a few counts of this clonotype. CDR3 region: CASSQVGGYYGRQYF. CDR3 bases: TGTGCCAGCAGCCAAGTAGGCGGGTACTACGGAAGGCAGTACTTC. The J gene is TRBJ2-7, the V gene TRBV3-1; D might be TRBD2 (5 bases). The CDR3 has 15 residues. CDR1 LGHDT and CDR2 YNNKEL come from the germline V gene (reference sequence). Trimming removed 1 base from V and 9 bases from J, with 19 bases in between.

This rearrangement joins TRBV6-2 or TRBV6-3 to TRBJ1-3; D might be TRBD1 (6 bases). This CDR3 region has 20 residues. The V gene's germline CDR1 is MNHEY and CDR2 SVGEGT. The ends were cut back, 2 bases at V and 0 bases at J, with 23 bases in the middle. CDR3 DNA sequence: TGTGCCAGCAGTTACGTAGGCGCCAGGGGCCGCTCCTCCTCTGGAAACACCATATATTTT. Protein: CASSYVGARGRSSSGNTIYF.

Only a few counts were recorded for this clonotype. CDR3 sequence (DNA): TGTGCCAGCAGTTTAGAGAGGATACGGAACACCTTC. It is translated as CASSLERIRNTF. This chain uses TRBV12-3 or TRBV12-4 with TRBJ1-2, with D uncertain. V was shortened by 1 base and J by 12 bases, with 12 bases between the two germline ends. The length of the CDR3 is 12 residues.

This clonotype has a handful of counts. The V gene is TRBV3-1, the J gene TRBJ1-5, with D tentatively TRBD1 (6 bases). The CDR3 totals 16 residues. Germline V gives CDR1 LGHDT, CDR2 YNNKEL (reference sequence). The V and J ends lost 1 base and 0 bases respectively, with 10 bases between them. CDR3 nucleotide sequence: TGTGCCAGCAGCCAAGGGAACAGGGTTAGCAATCAGCCCCAGCATTTT. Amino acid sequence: CASSQGNRVSNQPQHF.

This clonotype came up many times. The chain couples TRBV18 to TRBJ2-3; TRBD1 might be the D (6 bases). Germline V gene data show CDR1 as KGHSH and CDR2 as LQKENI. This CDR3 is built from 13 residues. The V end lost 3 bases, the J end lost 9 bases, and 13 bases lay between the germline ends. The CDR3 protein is CASSPSDRRTQYF. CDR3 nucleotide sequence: TGTGCCAGCTCACCCTCGGACAGAAGGACGCAGTATTTT.

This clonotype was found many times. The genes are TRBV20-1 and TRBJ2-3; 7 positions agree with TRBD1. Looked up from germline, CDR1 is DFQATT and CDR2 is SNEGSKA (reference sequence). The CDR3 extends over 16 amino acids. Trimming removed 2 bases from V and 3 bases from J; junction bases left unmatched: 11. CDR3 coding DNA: TGCAGTGCTAGACCGACAGGGTTGTTCTGGACAGATACGCAGTATTTT. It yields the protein CSARPTGLFWTDTQYF.

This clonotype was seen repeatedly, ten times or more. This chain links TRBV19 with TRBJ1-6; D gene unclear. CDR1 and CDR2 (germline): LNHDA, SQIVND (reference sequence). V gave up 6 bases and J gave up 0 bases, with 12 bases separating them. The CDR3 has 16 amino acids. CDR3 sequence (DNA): TGTGCCAGTAGCCGCGGGGAGAGCTCCTATAATTCACCCCTCCACTTT. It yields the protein CASSRGESSYNSPLHF.

The CDR3 spells CASSLDGTSGRASRATQYF. The CDR3 region has the DNA TGTGCCAGCAGCTTGGACGGGACTAGCGGGAGGGCGTCACGCGCTACGCAGTATTTT. The chain employs TRBV5-4 and TRBJ2-3; TRBD2 agrees at 16 bases. This CDR3 is built from 19 residues. V was pared by 0 bases and J by 8 bases, with 12 bases of the junction left unmatched. Germline V lookup: CDR1 SGHNT, CDR2 YYREEE (reference sequence).

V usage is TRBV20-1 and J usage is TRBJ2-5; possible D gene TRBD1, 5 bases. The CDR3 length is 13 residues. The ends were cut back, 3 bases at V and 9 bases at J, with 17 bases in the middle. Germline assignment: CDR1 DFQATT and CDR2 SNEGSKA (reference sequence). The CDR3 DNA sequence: TGCAGTGCTAGCCCTTCGACTGCACAGGCCCAGTACTTC. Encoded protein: CSASPSTAQAQYF.

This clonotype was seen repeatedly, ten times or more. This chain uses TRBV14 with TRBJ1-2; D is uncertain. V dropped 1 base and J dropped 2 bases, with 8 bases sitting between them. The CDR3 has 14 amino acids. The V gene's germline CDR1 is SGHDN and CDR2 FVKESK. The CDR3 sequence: CASSQGHRNYGYTF. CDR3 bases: TGTGCCAGCAGCCAAGGGCACAGAAACTATGGCTACACCTTC.

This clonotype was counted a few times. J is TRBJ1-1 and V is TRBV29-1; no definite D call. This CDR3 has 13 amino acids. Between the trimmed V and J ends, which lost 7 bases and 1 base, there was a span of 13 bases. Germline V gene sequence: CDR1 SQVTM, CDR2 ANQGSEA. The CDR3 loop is CSATRTTNTEAFF. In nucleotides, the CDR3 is TGCAGCGCCACCAGGACTACGAACACTGAAGCTTTCTTT.

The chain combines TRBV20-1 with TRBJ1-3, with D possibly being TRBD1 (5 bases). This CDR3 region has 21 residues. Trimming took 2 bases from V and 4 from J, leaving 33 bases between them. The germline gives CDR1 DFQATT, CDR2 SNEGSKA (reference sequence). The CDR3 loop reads CSARIPPSSSTWGTKGNTIYF. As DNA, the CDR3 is TGCAGTGCTAGAATCCCCCCTAGCTCTTCGACATGGGGGACGAAAGGAAACACCATATATTTT.

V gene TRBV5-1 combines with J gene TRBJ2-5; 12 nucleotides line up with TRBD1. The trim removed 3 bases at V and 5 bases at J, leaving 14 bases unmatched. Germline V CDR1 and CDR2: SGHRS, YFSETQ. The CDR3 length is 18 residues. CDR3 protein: CASSSGQGALRLAETQYF. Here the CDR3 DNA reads TGCGCCAGCAGCTCGGGACAGGGGGCGCTGAGACTAGCGGAGACCCAGTACTTC.